Below are 8 T cell receptor beta chains sequenced from a single sample in a study of T cells in Graves' hyperthyroidism and ophthalmopathy. It was RNA transcripts that yielded the amplified TCR beta CDR3 regions. A first-round RT-PCR of the TCR CDR3 used the HTBI primer set. One entry per CDR3 protein, called by TCRdb with MiXCR from the multiplex PCR reads. The table shows fewer than 450,000 distinct CDR3 sequences, with 17% occurring only once. The sequencing input was blood. The source of these receptors is a woman aged 25-40 years with Graves' hyperthyroidism that later progressed to Graves' ophthalmopathy.

V usage is TRBV6-5 and J usage is TRBJ2-3; 10 positions match TRBD2. The ends lost 4 bases at V and 0 bases at J; junction bases unmatched: 4. Germline-derived CDR1 and CDR2 are MNHEY and SVGAGI. The CDR3 contains 16 residues. The DNA of the CDR3 is TGTGCCAGCAGTTGGAGCGGGGGGGGGAGCACAGATACGCAGTATTTT. Its translation is CASSWSGGGSTDTQYF.

Many counts were recorded for this clonotype. The gene calls are TRBV5-1 and TRBJ1-1; D is possibly TRBD1 (5 bases). Trimming cost V 4 bases and J 0 bases, with 10 bases left between them. Per germline, CDR1 SGHRS and CDR2 YFSETQ. CDR3 size: 14 residues. In nucleotides, the CDR3 is TGCGCCAGCAGCCCTGGAGGGGTGAACACTGAAGCTTTCTTT. Translation: CASSPGGVNTEAFF.

There are many counts of this clonotype. V is TRBV7-9 and J is TRBJ2-1; 7 nucleotides line up with TRBD1. V lost 3 bases to trimming and J lost 9 bases; unmatched junction nucleotides: 5. The CDR3 loop spans 13 amino acids. Per germline, CDR1 SEHNR and CDR2 FQNEAQ (reference sequence). CDR3 bases: TGTGCCAGCAGCTTGAAGGGGGCGAGTGAGCAGTTCTTC. It yields the protein CASSLKGASEQFF.

This clonotype occurred many times. The chain combines TRBV28 with TRBJ2-2; D is uncertain. Germline CDR1 reads MDHEN; CDR2 reads SYDVKM. V gave up 3 bases and J gave up 6 bases, with 14 bases separating them. The CDR3 is 15 amino acids. CDR3 protein: CASSFGLLSAGELFF. The CDR3 bases are TGTGCCAGCAGTTTCGGCCTACTCAGTGCCGGGGAGCTGTTTTTT.

CDR3 bases: TGTGCCAGCAGTTCCGACAGATGGAACACTGAAGCTTTCTTT. Translated: CASSSDRWNTEAFF. V is TRBV2 and J is TRBJ1-1; TRBD1 might be the D (5 bases). This CDR3 has 14 residues. Per germline, CDR1 SNHLY and CDR2 FYNNEI. V shed 5 bases and J shed 1 base, with 11 bases lying between them.

This clonotype turned up a few times. The J gene is TRBJ1-4, the V gene TRBV12-3 or TRBV12-4; 9 bases match TRBD1. V shed 3 bases and J 5 bases; nucleotides not matched to a gene: 1. The CDR3 runs to 14 residues. This CDR3 reads CASSFGQGNEKLFF. The CDR3 nucleotides are TGTGCCAGCAGTTTCGGACAGGGGAATGAAAAACTGTTTTTT.

The chain recombines TRBV14 with TRBJ2-7, with D unresolved. The CDR3 length is 14 residues. Deletions cut 1 base from V and 7 bases from J, with 14 bases between. CDR1 is SGHDN and CDR2 is FVKESK in the germline V gene. Written as DNA, the CDR3 is TGTGCCAGCAGCCAAGGAAGAGAGTCGTGGGAGCAGTACTTC. It specifies CASSQGRESWEQYF.

Worth noting for this clonotype: This may be a read error, as it is one base from a much larger clone. The CDR3 end shows no conserved phenylalanine or tryptophan, and so a read error is likely. The chain employs TRBV10-3 and TRBJ2-3; possibly TRBD2 for D (5 bases). Trimming took off 6 bases at V and 2 bases at J, with 12 bases between the two ends. This CDR3 region has 14 residues. Germline V gene sequence: CDR1 ENHRY, CDR2 SYGVKD. CDR3 amino acids: CAISQEAHTDTQYL. In DNA form, the CDR3 reads TGTGCCATCAGCCAGGAGGCCCACACAGATACGCAGTATCTT.